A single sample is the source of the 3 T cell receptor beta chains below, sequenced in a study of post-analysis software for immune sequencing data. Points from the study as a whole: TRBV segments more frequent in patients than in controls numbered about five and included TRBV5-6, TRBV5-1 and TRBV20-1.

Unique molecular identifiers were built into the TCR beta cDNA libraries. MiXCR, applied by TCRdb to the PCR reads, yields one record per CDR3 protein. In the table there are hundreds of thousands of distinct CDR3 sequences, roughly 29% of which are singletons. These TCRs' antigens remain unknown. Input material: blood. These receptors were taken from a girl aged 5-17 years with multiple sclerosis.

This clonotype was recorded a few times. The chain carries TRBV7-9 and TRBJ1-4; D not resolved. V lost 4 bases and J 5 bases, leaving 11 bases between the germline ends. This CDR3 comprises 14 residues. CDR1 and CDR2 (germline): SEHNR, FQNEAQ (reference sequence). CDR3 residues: CASSSTRGNEKLFF. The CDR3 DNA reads TGTGCCAGCAGCTCAACCCGAGGCAATGAAAAACTGTTTTTT.

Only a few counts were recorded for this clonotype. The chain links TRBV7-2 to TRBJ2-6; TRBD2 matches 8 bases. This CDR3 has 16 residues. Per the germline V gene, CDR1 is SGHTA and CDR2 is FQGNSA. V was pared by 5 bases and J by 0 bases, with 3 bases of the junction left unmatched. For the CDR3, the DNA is TGTGCCAGCAGCACACGGGGGGGCTCTGGGGCCAACGTCCTGACTTTC. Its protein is CASSTRGGSGANVLTF.

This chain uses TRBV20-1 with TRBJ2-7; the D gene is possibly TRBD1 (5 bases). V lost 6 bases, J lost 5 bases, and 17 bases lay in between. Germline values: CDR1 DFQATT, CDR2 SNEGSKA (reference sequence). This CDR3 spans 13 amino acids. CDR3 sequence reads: CSAARAGLNEQYF. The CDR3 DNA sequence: TGCAGTGCCGCCCGGGCAGGGTTAAACGAGCAGTACTTC.